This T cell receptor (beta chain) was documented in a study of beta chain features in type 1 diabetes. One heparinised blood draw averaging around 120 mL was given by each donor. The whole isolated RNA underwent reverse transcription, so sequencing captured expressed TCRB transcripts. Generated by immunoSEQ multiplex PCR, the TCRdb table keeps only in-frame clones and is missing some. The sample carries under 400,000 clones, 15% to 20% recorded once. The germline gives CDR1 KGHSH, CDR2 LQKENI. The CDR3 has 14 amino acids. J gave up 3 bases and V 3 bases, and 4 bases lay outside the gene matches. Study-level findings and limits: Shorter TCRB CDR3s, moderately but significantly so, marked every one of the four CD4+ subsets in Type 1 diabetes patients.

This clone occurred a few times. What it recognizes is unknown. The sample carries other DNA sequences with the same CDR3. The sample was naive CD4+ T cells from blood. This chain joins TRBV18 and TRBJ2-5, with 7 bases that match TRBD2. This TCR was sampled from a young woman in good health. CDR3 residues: CASSPRAGEETQYF. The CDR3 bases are TGTGCCAGCTCACCGCGCGCGGGGGAAGAGACCCAGTACTTC.